These T cell receptor beta chains were read from a single sample in a study of human T cells and chemical hapten exposure. TCRdb re-called the RACE reads through MiXCR, storing one row per CDR3 protein. The table shows about 85,000 distinct CDR3 sequences, with 7.5% to 9.5% occurring only once. The source was whole blood, collected in connection with sensitization to the hapten diphenylcyclopropenone (DPC). The receptors originated from a man aged 35-49 years with alopecia areata. Some clones in this sample may be carry-over from other donors' samples. Both conserved end residues are part of each CDR3. The D gene is left open where the match is weak. Clone size is stated in some rows and not others, as once, few, many or a class when expanded.

j_gene | len | d_gene | abundance | v_gene | CDR3nt | CDR3aa
TRBJ2-5 | 14 | NA | many | TRBV20-1 | TGCAGTGCTACACCTTCACAGGGCCTCTGGACCCAGTACTTC | CSATPSQGLWTQYF
TRBJ2-3 | 17 | TRBD2 | many | TRBV27 | TGTGCCAGCAGTTTCTTCCTTGGCGGGAGGGGGCCAGATACGCAGTATTTT | CASSFFLGGRGPDTQYF
TRBJ2-3 | 13 | NA | many | TRBV20-1 | TGCAGTGCTAGAGCCCCGATCGCAGATACGCAGTATTTT | CSARAPIADTQYF
TRBJ1-1 | 13 | NA | few | TRBV25-1 | TGTGCCAGCAGTGACGCAGGGAGGACTGAAGCTTTCTTT | CASSDAGRTEAFF
TRBJ2-7 | 14 | NA | many | TRBV29-1 | TGCAGCGCCAGTCCGGGAAAAGGGTCCTACGAGCAGTACTTC | CSASPGKGSYEQYF
TRBJ2-1 | 13 | NA | NA | TRBV19 | TGTGCCAGTAGTGCCCGAGGGTACAATGAGCAGTTCTTC | CASSARGYNEQFF
TRBJ2-1 | 15 | TRBD2 | NA | TRBV5-1 | TGCGCCAGCAGCTTGGACGGGACTAGTACCGATGAGCAGTTCTTC | CASSLDGTSTDEQFF
TRBJ1-2 | 13 | TRBD1 | many | TRBV4-3 | TGCGCCAGCAGCCAAGACAGGGGGCAGGGCTACACCTTC | CASSQDRGQGYTF
TRBJ1-1 | 13 | TRBD1 | many | TRBV24-1 | TGTGCCATTCGGGACAGGCGGAACACTGAAGCTTTCTTT | CAIRDRRNTEAFF
TRBJ2-5 | 13 | NA | many | TRBV12-3/TRBV12-4 | TGTGCCAGCAGTTTGGCTCGGGGAGAGACCCAGTACTTC | CASSLARGETQYF
TRBJ2-3 | 15 | TRBD2 | many | TRBV20-1 | TGCAGTGCTAGTGGGACTAGCGAGATTTTAGATACGCAGTATTTT | CSASGTSEILDTQYF
TRBJ2-2 | 14 | NA | NA | TRBV7-2 | TGTGCCAGCAGTTATCAGGGGAACACCGGGGAGCTGTTTTTT | CASSYQGNTGELFF
TRBJ2-3 | 15 | TRBD2 | few | TRBV11-3 | TGTGCCAGCAGCTTACCGGGACTAGCGTCAGATACGCAGTATTTT | CASSLPGLASDTQYF
TRBJ1-2 | 15 | NA | many | TRBV14 | TGTGCCAGCAGCCAAGATTGGAGGTTCTCCTATGGCTACACCTTC | CASSQDWRFSYGYTF
TRBJ1-5 | 14 | NA | NA | TRBV20-1 | TGCAGTGCTAAAGGGGAGGCAGATAGTCAGCCCCAGCATTTT | CSAKGEADSQPQHF
TRBJ2-4 | 14 | NA | many | TRBV5-5 | TGTGCCAGCAATTCTTTCGGAGAGATGGACATTCAGTACTTC | CASNSFGEMDIQYF
TRBJ2-3 | 15 | TRBD2 | NA | TRBV9 | TGTGCCAGCAGCGTTCTAGCGGGGCTCACAGATACGCAGTATTTT | CASSVLAGLTDTQYF
TRBJ1-5 | 16 | NA | many | TRBV27 | TGTGCCAGCAGTTTATCCAGGGGTGGTAGCAATCAGCCCCAGCATTTT | CASSLSRGGSNQPQHF
TRBJ1-1 | 13 | NA | few | TRBV12-3/TRBV12-4 | TGTGCCAGCAGTTTCATCGGGAACACTGAAGCTTTCTTT | CASSFIGNTEAFF
TRBJ2-5 | 15 | TRBD1 | few | TRBV7-3 | TGTGCCAGCAGCTTCCGGGACAGGGTGGGAGAGACCCAGTACTTC | CASSFRDRVGETQYF
TRBJ1-1 | 15 | NA | many | TRBV28 | TGTGCCAGCAGTTTAAGCCTCAGGTGGGACACTGAAGCTTTCTTT | CASSLSLRWDTEAFF
TRBJ1-1 | 14 | NA | many | TRBV5-1 | TGCGCCAGCAGTCCAGGGAGGGCGAACACTGAAGCTTTCTTT | CASSPGRANTEAFF
TRBJ2-1 | 17 | TRBD2 | NA | TRBV2 | TGTGCCAGCAGCCACGGCGGGGGGACTAGCGGGTTACGTGAGCAGTTCTTC | CASSHGGGTSGLREQFF